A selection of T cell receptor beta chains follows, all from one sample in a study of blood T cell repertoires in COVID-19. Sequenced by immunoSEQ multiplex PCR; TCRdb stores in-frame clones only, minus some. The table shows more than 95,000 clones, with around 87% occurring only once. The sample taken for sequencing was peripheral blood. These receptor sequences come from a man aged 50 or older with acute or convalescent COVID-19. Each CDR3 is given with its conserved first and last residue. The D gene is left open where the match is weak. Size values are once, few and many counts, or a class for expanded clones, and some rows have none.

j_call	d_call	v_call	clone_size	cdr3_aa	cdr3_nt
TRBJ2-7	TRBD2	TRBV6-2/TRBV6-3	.	CASSFSLAEGVSYEQYF	TGTGCCAGCAGCTTCTCTCTAGCGGAAGGGGTCTCCTACGAGCAGTACTTC
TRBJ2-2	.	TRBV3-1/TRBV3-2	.	CASNSRWQANTGELFF	TGTGCCAGCAACTCCCGGTGGCAGGCGAACACCGGGGAGCTGTTTTTT
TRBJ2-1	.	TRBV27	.	CASSLSGVGFYNEQFF	TGTGCCAGCAGTTTATCGGGAGTGGGTTTCTACAATGAGCAGTTCTTC
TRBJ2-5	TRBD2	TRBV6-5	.	CASNRREGRETQYF	TGTGCCAGCAATAGGCGGGAGGGCCGAGAGACCCAGTACTTC
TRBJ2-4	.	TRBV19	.	CASSIGQAKLAKNIQYF	TGTGCCAGTAGTATAGGTCAGGCAAAACTAGCCAAAAACATTCAGTACTTC
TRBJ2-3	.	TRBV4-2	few	CASSHQLITDTQYF	TGTGCCAGCAGCCATCAACTGATCACAGATACGCAGTATTTT
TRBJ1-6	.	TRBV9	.	CASSADTNSPLHF	TGTGCCAGCAGTGCCGACACTAATTCACCCCTCCACTTT
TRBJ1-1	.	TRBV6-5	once	CASSSQGLLTEAFF	TGTGCCAGCAGTAGCCAGGGACTACTCACTGAAGCTTTCTTT
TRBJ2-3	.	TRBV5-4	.	CASSSQGGFTDTQYF	TGTGCCAGCAGCTCACAGGGGGGGTTCACAGATACGCAGTATTTT
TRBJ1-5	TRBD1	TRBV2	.	CASSEALQDRGGNQPQHF	TGTGCCAGCAGTGAAGCTCTTCAAGACAGGGGAGGCAATCAGCCCCAGCATTTT
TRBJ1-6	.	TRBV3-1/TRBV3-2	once	CASSPRVGDTYNSPLHF	TGTGCCAGCAGCCCTCGGGTGGGGGACACATATAATTCACCCCTCCACTTT
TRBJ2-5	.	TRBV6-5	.	CASSQNRAETQYF	TGTGCCAGCAGTCAGAACAGGGCCGAGACCCAGTACTTC
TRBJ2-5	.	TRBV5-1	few	CASSPGRGETQYF	TGCGCCAGCAGCCCCGGTCGGGGTGAGACCCAGTACTTC
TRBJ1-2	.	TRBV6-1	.	CASSEADLQGGYTF	TGTGCCAGCAGTGAAGCCGACTTACAGGGTGGCTACACCTTC
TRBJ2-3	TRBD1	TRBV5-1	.	CASSYRQGSSTDTQYF	TGCGCCAGCAGCTATAGACAGGGCTCTAGCACAGATACGCAGTATTTT
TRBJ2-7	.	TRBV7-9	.	CASSPRDRRYEQYF	TGTGCCAGCAGCCCGCGGGACAGACGTTACGAGCAGTACTTC
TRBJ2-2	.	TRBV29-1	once	CSVKQGSKDGELFF	TGCAGCGTGAAACAGGGTTCTAAGGACGGGGAGCTGTTTTTT
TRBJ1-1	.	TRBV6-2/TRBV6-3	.	CASSRNSVQRGTEAFF	TGTGCCAGCAGTCGCAACAGCGTCCAACGGGGCACTGAAGCTTTCTTT
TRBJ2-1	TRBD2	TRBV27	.	CASSLFGILPAGGPGNEQFF	TGTGCCAGCAGTTTATTTGGGATTCTTCCAGCGGGAGGGCCAGGGAATGAGCAGTTCTTC
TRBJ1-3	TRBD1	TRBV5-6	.	CASSLSGTGTGNTIYF	TGTGCCAGCAGCTTATCCGGGACAGGGACTGGAAACACCATATATTTT
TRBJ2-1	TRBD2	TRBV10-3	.	CAISEYLKRELSGEQFF	TGTGCCATCAGTGAGTACCTAAAGCGGGAGTTAAGTGGTGAGCAGTTCTTC